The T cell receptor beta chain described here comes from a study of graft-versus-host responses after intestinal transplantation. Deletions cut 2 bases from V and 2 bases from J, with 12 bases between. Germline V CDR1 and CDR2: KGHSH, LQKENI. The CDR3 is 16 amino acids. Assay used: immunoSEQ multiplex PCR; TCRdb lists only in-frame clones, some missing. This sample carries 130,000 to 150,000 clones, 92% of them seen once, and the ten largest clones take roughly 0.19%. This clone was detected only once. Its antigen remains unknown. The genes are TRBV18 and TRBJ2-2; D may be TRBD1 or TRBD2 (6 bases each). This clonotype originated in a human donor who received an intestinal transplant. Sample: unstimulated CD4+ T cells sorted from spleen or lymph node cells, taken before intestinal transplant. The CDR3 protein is CASSPTGALNTGELFF. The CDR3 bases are TGTGCCAGCTCACCAACGGGGGCGCTTAACACCGGGGAGCTGTTTTTT.